The T cell receptor (beta chain) under discussion was sequenced for a study of shared clonotypes between healthy human individuals. Study conclusions and caveats: A limitation of the genetic and exposure-history diversity represented arose from few donors.

A note on this clone: Its antigen remains unknown.

This CDR3 contains 13 residues. Trimming pared 4 bases from V and 4 bases from J, leaving 10 bases between. CDR1 and CDR2 (germline): MRHNA, SNTAGT. Produced via immunoSEQ multiplex PCR; TCRdb's table is partial and in-frame only. The repertoire holds some 2 million clones, with over 85% as singletons. Adult Caucasians living in Nashville, Tennessee made up all of the donors. The specimen sequenced was naive CD4+ T cells sorted from blood. The sample's subset: CD45RA+ positively selected. The receptor was isolated from a man aged 18 to 29 in good health. The gene calls are TRBV6-4 and TRBJ1-1; D remains ambiguous. Written as DNA, the CDR3 is TGTGCCAGCAGTGTAACCCCCAGCACTGAAGCTTTCTTT. This gives the protein CASSVTPSTEAFF.